Listed below are T cell receptor beta chains from one sample, sequenced in a study of long-term antiretroviral therapy in people with HIV. The method was immunoSEQ multiplex PCR; TCRdb's version includes in-frame clones alone and lacks a portion of them. The sample consists of roughly 14,000 clones, just over 75% of them appearing once. The sequenced sample was unsorted PBMCs, obtained 1.3 years before starting antiretroviral therapy. The receptors derive from a man in his forties or fifties with HIV. CDR3s include the opening cysteine and the closing phenylalanine or tryptophan. The order of the fields is J gene, D gene, clone size, V gene, CDR3 protein, CDR3 DNA. The D gene is left open where the match is weak. Clone size is shown for a subset of rows, as once, few, many or a class of expanded clone.

j_gene: TRBJ2-3
d_gene: NA
abundance: NA
v_gene: TRBV5-1
CDR3aa: CASSPTGTPTDTQYF
CDR3nt: TGCGCCAGCAGCCCCACCGGGACACCCACAGATACGCAGTATTTT

j_gene: TRBJ1-6
d_gene: NA
abundance: NA
v_gene: TRBV6-5
CDR3aa: CASSGGGRGDSPLHF
CDR3nt: TGTGCCAGCAGCGGAGGGGGGCGCGGCGATTCACCCCTCCACTTT

j_gene: TRBJ1-2
d_gene: TRBD1
abundance: few
v_gene: TRBV2
CDR3aa: CASSEEQGNGYTF
CDR3nt: TGTGCCAGCAGTGAGGAACAGGGGAATGGCTACACCTTC

j_gene: TRBJ2-3
d_gene: TRBD2
abundance: NA
v_gene: TRBV11-2
CDR3aa: CASSLPRGGTDTQYF
CDR3nt: TGTGCCAGCAGCTTACCGCGGGGGGGCACAGATACGCAGTATTTT

j_gene: TRBJ2-7
d_gene: NA
abundance: NA
v_gene: TRBV11-2
CDR3aa: CASSSAGYEQYF
CDR3nt: TGTGCCAGCAGCTCCGCGGGCTACGAGCAGTACTTC

j_gene: TRBJ2-1
d_gene: NA
abundance: few
v_gene: TRBV19
CDR3aa: CASSIGTGYNEQFF
CDR3nt: TGTGCCAGTAGTATCGGGACTGGCTACAATGAGCAGTTCTTC

j_gene: TRBJ2-7
d_gene: NA
abundance: once
v_gene: TRBV5-5
CDR3aa: CASSYTGIGEQYF
CDR3nt: TGTGCCAGCAGCTATACAGGGATAGGCGAGCAGTACTTC

j_gene: TRBJ2-3
d_gene: TRBD2
abundance: few
v_gene: TRBV15
CDR3aa: CATSKDPSGETDTQYF
CDR3nt: TGTGCCACCAGCAAGGACCCTAGCGGGGAGACAGATACGCAGTATTTT

j_gene: TRBJ1-1
d_gene: NA
abundance: NA
v_gene: TRBV5-1
CDR3aa: CASSADTTDTEAFF
CDR3nt: TGCGCCAGCAGCGCCGACACAACGGACACTGAAGCTTTCTTT

j_gene: TRBJ1-6
d_gene: NA
abundance: NA
v_gene: TRBV6-5
CDR3aa: CASRGGLLNSPLHF
CDR3nt: TGTGCCAGCAGAGGGGGACTCCTTAATTCACCCCTCCACTTT

j_gene: TRBJ2-4
d_gene: NA
abundance: NA
v_gene: TRBV18
CDR3aa: CASSPPGQLKNIQYF
CDR3nt: TGTGCCAGCTCACCACCGGGCCAGCTCAAAAACATTCAGTACTTC

j_gene: TRBJ2-6
d_gene: NA
abundance: NA
v_gene: TRBV6-4
CDR3aa: CASSDEGSSGANVLTF
CDR3nt: TGTGCCAGCAGTGACGAGGGGTCCTCTGGGGCCAACGTCCTGACTTTC

j_gene: TRBJ2-3
d_gene: TRBD1
abundance: NA
v_gene: TRBV30
CDR3aa: CAWRKQGGRGADTQYF
CDR3nt: TGTGCCTGGAGGAAACAGGGGGGCCGGGGAGCAGATACGCAGTATTTT

j_gene: TRBJ2-3
d_gene: NA
abundance: NA
v_gene: TRBV30
CDR3aa: CAWTAGLADTQYF
CDR3nt: TGTGCCTGGACGGCAGGACTGGCAGATACGCAGTATTTT

j_gene: TRBJ2-5
d_gene: NA
abundance: few
v_gene: TRBV7-8
CDR3aa: CASSSLEETQYF
CDR3nt: TGTGCCAGCAGTTCCCTCGAGGAGACCCAGTACTTC

j_gene: TRBJ1-3
d_gene: NA
abundance: NA
v_gene: TRBV15
CDR3aa: CATSRDPANGNTIYF
CDR3nt: TGTGCCACCAGCAGAGATCCGGCGAACGGAAACACCATATATTTT

j_gene: TRBJ1-6
d_gene: NA
abundance: NA
v_gene: TRBV27
CDR3aa: CATSQGAGNYNSPLHF
CDR3nt: TGTGCCACCTCCCAGGGCGCCGGAAACTATAATTCACCCCTCCACTTT

j_gene: TRBJ2-2
d_gene: NA
abundance: NA
v_gene: TRBV6-1
CDR3aa: CASREGGPGGDTGELFF
CDR3nt: TGTGCCAGCCGGGAAGGGGGCCCAGGGGGGGACACCGGGGAGCTGTTTTTT

j_gene: TRBJ2-7
d_gene: TRBD1
abundance: few
v_gene: TRBV11-3
CDR3aa: CASSSSDRGYEQYF
CDR3nt: TGTGCCAGCAGCTCCTCGGACAGGGGTTACGAGCAGTACTTC

j_gene: TRBJ1-5
d_gene: NA
abundance: NA
v_gene: TRBV7-8
CDR3aa: CASSLGGLSNQPQHF
CDR3nt: TGTGCCAGCAGCTTAGGAGGACTTAGCAATCAGCCCCAGCATTTT

j_gene: TRBJ2-5
d_gene: TRBD1
abundance: few
v_gene: TRBV18
CDR3aa: CASSLGTGGQQTQYF
CDR3nt: TGTGCCAGCTCACTAGGGACAGGGGGCCAACAGACCCAGTACTTC

j_gene: TRBJ1-5
d_gene: TRBD1
abundance: NA
v_gene: TRBV6-1
CDR3aa: CASSARDRGISNQPQHF
CDR3nt: TGTGCCAGCAGTGCTCGGGACAGGGGGATAAGCAATCAGCCCCAGCATTTT

j_gene: TRBJ2-7
d_gene: TRBD1
abundance: NA
v_gene: TRBV28
CDR3aa: CASRTGDYEQYF
CDR3nt: TGTGCCAGCCGGACAGGGGACTACGAGCAGTACTTC

j_gene: TRBJ1-2
d_gene: NA
abundance: NA
v_gene: TRBV7-2
CDR3aa: CASSLGGAMRGYTF
CDR3nt: TGTGCCAGCAGCTTAGGGGGGGCGATGCGCGGCTACACCTTC

j_gene: TRBJ1-3
d_gene: NA
abundance: NA
v_gene: TRBV4-2
CDR3aa: CASSQDLAGSYTIYF
CDR3nt: TGTGCCAGCAGCCAAGATCTGGCGGGGTCGTACACCATATATTTT

j_gene: TRBJ2-7
d_gene: TRBD1
abundance: once
v_gene: TRBV27
CDR3aa: CASSYRGTQASYEQYF
CDR3nt: TGTGCCAGCAGTTACAGGGGGACTCAGGCCTCCTACGAGCAGTACTTC

j_gene: TRBJ1-5
d_gene: TRBD1
abundance: NA
v_gene: TRBV10-2
CDR3aa: CASRGTGENQPQHF
CDR3nt: TGCGCCAGCAGGGGGACAGGGGAAAATCAGCCCCAGCATTTT

j_gene: TRBJ2-7
d_gene: NA
abundance: NA
v_gene: TRBV6-5
CDR3aa: CASGTGISEQYF
CDR3nt: TGTGCTTCAGGGACCGGAATATCCGAGCAGTACTTC

j_gene: TRBJ1-4
d_gene: TRBD1
abundance: once
v_gene: TRBV6-1
CDR3aa: CASSEGQGLGNEKLFF
CDR3nt: TGTGCCAGCAGTGAAGGACAGGGGCTGGGAAATGAAAAACTGTTTTTT

j_gene: TRBJ1-1
d_gene: NA
abundance: NA
v_gene: TRBV29-1
CDR3aa: CSVRTDPNTEAFF
CDR3nt: TGCAGCGTGCGGACGGATCCGAACACTGAAGCTTTCTTT

j_gene: TRBJ1-1
d_gene: NA
abundance: NA
v_gene: TRBV5-8
CDR3aa: CASSLGSYTEAFF
CDR3nt: TGTGCCAGCAGCTTGGGAAGCTACACTGAAGCTTTCTTT

j_gene: TRBJ2-3
d_gene: NA
abundance: once
v_gene: TRBV6-1
CDR3aa: CASSVDSTDTQYF
CDR3nt: TGTGCCAGCAGTGTCGACAGCACAGATACGCAGTATTTT

j_gene: TRBJ2-7
d_gene: TRBD1
abundance: NA
v_gene: TRBV5-4
CDR3aa: CASSSPTGQGGYEQYF
CDR3nt: TGTGCCAGCAGCTCCCCGACGGGACAGGGTGGGTACGAGCAGTACTTC

j_gene: TRBJ1-1
d_gene: NA
abundance: NA
v_gene: TRBV11-2
CDR3aa: CASSLGRGGKEAFF
CDR3nt: TGTGCCAGCAGCTTAGGGCGAGGGGGGAAGGAAGCTTTCTTT

j_gene: TRBJ1-1
d_gene: NA
abundance: NA
v_gene: TRBV5-1
CDR3aa: CASSLGNTGGWTEAFF
CDR3nt: TGCGCCAGCAGCTTGGGAAATACAGGCGGATGGACTGAAGCTTTCTTT

j_gene: TRBJ1-4
d_gene: NA
abundance: NA
v_gene: TRBV7-8
CDR3aa: CASSSAFSATNEKLFF
CDR3nt: TGTGCCAGCAGCTCCGCCTTTTCAGCAACTAATGAAAAACTGTTTTTT

j_gene: TRBJ2-7
d_gene: TRBD1
abundance: NA
v_gene: TRBV15
CDR3aa: CATSRAGQGYEQYF
CDR3nt: TGTGCCACCAGCAGAGCGGGACAGGGATACGAGCAGTACTTC

j_gene: TRBJ1-6
d_gene: NA
abundance: few
v_gene: TRBV30
CDR3aa: CAWRQPGLNSPLHF
CDR3nt: TGTGCCTGGAGACAGCCAGGGTTAAATTCACCCCTCCACTTT

j_gene: TRBJ1-2
d_gene: NA
abundance: few
v_gene: TRBV5-1
CDR3aa: CASSLEGDLLAGYTF
CDR3nt: TGCGCCAGCAGCTTGGAAGGGGACCTTCTAGCGGGCTACACCTTC

j_gene: TRBJ1-3
d_gene: NA
abundance: NA
v_gene: TRBV6-5
CDR3aa: CASSPDRSSGNTIYF
CDR3nt: TGTGCCAGCAGCCCTGACAGGAGCTCTGGAAACACCATATATTTT